This T cell receptor (beta chain) was retrieved from a study of T cell responses to AZD1222 COVID-19 vaccine. CDR1 is LNHDA and CDR2 is SQIVND in the germline V gene (reference sequence). Trimming took 4 bases from V and 4 from J; bases not matched to a gene: 11. The CDR3 consists of 16 residues. Notes on the study in general: Among spike-specific TCRs, nearly half reportedly target unmutated variant regions. Sampling that yielded the repertoires occurred only after the peak T cell response.

This clone was observed once. The antigen is not known. Generated by immunoSEQ multiplex PCR, the TCRdb table keeps only in-frame clones and is missing some. The table includes some 120,000 clones, 70% to 90% detected once. The chain links TRBV19 to TRBJ2-7; 9 nucleotides agree with TRBD1. Here the sequenced sample was peripheral blood, taken on day 0 of AZD1222 vaccination. The receptor comes from an adult in good health. For the CDR3, the DNA is TGTGCCAGTAGTACCCAACCGGGACAGGGCGCTTACGAGCAGTACTTC. Residues: CASSTQPGQGAYEQYF.